This paragraph covers one T cell receptor beta chain sequence. Its target is unknown. V trimming: 6 bases; J trimming: 6 bases; junction bases outside the gene matches: 3. This CDR3 is 11 amino acids long. Germline loops: CDR1 SQVTM, CDR2 ANQGSEA. The record originates from a study of blood T cells in healthy people across ages. Study-level findings and limits: Fewer expanded clones and more diversity marked long-lived versus aged donors.

The use of a sample-barcoded 5' primer and a J-beta primer mix characterized a second PCR of roughly 6 to 11 cycles. Each cDNA molecule received a tag from a template-switch adaptor that had 12 random nucleotides. TCRdb re-called the 5' RACE reads with MiXCR, one entry per CDR3 protein. The repertoire holds 1.5 million or so distinct CDR3 sequences, with about 42% as singletons. The source of this sequence is a woman in her late teens or twenties in good health. The chain joins TRBV29-1 to TRBJ1-1; 8 bases agree with TRBD1. Input material: blood. The CDR3 DNA reads TGCAGCGTCCTGACAGGGGCTGAAGCTTTCTTT. As protein: CSVLTGAEAFF.